Shown below are 25 T cell receptor beta chains from a single sample sequenced in a study of blood T cell repertoires in COVID-19. The table came from immunoSEQ multiplex PCR; TCRdb's copy has only in-frame clones and leaves some out. Seen here are fewer than 350,000 clones, 85% observed once, and the top ten hold under 2%. Sample: PBMCs or T cells enriched from blood (not recorded which). The receptor set was obtained from a woman under 40 who had been exposed to COVID-19.

V usage is TRBV6-1 and J usage is TRBJ2-4; unclear D gene. The CDR3 spans 13 residues. Germline V gives CDR1 MNHNS, CDR2 SASEGT. Trimming removed 1 base at V and 4 bases at J, with 5 bases between. Written as DNA, the CDR3 is TGTGCCAGCAGTGAAGTTCAGAAAAACATTCAGTACTTC. It is translated as CASSEVQKNIQYF.

This chain connects TRBV7-9 to TRBJ2-7, with unresolved D. The V end lost 2 bases, the J end lost 3 bases, and 11 bases lay between the germline ends. The CDR3 has 14 amino acids. CDR1 is SEHNR, CDR2 FQNEAQ, per germline (reference sequence). The CDR3 coding sequence is TGTGCCAGCAGCTTAAACGGAGACGTCTACGAGCAGTACTTC. Translation: CASSLNGDVYEQYF.

This chain connects TRBV5-1 to TRBJ2-2; D is possibly TRBD2 (5 bases). Germline CDR1 and CDR2: SGHRS and YFSETQ. The CDR3 contains 14 residues. Trimming pared 7 bases from V and 0 bases from J, leaving 10 bases between. The chain's CDR3 is CASLEVANTGELFF. The DNA of the CDR3 is TGCGCCAGCCTGGAGGTTGCGAACACCGGGGAGCTGTTTTTT.

The sample holds one count of this clone. V and J are TRBV5-1 and TRBJ2-7, with 14 bases lining up with TRBD2. Trimming took 2 bases from V and 5 from J; bases not matched to a gene: 6. Germline values: CDR1 SGHRS, CDR2 YFSETQ. There are 16 residues in the CDR3. The chain's CDR3 is CASSFPGTSGSHEQYF. The CDR3 bases are TGCGCCAGCAGCTTCCCCGGGACTAGCGGGAGCCACGAGCAGTACTTC.

The chain couples TRBV2 to TRBJ1-2, with a possible D match to TRBD1 (5 bases). Germline V gene sequence: CDR1 SNHLY, CDR2 FYNNEI. Trimming cost V 0 bases and J 8 bases, with 19 bases left between them. The CDR3 is 16 residues long. The CDR3 sequence is CASSEASVTGQGGYTF. CDR3 in DNA: TGTGCCAGCAGTGAAGCATCGGTAACAGGACAAGGAGGCTACACCTTC.

Details on this clone: The junction shows a germline mismatch at one end, possibly a read error. The chain joins TRBV2 to TRBJ1-5; TRBD1 is a possible D gene (6 bases). This CDR3 has 14 residues. Per the germline V gene, CDR1 is SNHLY and CDR2 is FYNNEI. CDR3 coding DNA: TGTGCCAGCAGGGAAGGGACAATGAATCAGCCCCAGCATTTT. Encoded protein: CASREGTMNQPQHF.

V is TRBV14 and J is TRBJ1-2, with no clear D. Trimming cost V 0 bases and J 0 bases, with 11 bases left between them. CDR3 length: 16 residues. CDR1 is SGHDN, CDR2 FVKESK, per germline. The CDR3 is CASSQDWRPANYGYTF. The CDR3 region has the DNA TGTGCCAGCAGCCAAGATTGGAGACCGGCTAACTATGGCTACACCTTC.

The chain couples TRBV5-1 to TRBJ1-2, with 10 bases matching TRBD1. Losses at the gene ends were 5 bases for V and 5 bases for J; bases not matched to a gene: 6. CDR3 length equals 14 residues. Germline V CDR1 and CDR2: SGHRS, YFSETQ. The CDR3 DNA reads TGCGCCAGCAGTCCGAGGACAGGGGGGTATGGCTACACCTTC. Encoded protein: CASSPRTGGYGYTF.

The chain joins TRBV5-4 to TRBJ2-2; possibly TRBD1 for D (5 bases). This CDR3 has 14 residues. V was shortened by 3 bases and J by 7 bases, with 13 bases between the two germline ends. Germline V gene data show CDR1 as SGHNT and CDR2 as YYREEE (reference sequence). In DNA form, the CDR3 reads TGTGCCAGCAGCTCCCCGGACAAGAGCGGGGAGCTGTTTTTT. Translation: CASSSPDKSGELFF.

This clone was picked up many times. The V gene is TRBV28, the J gene TRBJ1-6, with 8 nucleotides matching TRBD1. The ends lost 10 bases at V and 9 bases at J; junction bases unmatched: 14. The CDR3 spans 15 residues. Germline loops: CDR1 MDHEN, CDR2 SYDVKM. The CDR3 sequence: CATLWSRTGTSPLHF. DNA of the CDR3: TGTGCCACGCTATGGAGCAGGACAGGGACTTCACCCCTCCACTTT.

The V gene is TRBV5-1, the J gene TRBJ2-5, with D perhaps matching TRBD2 (5 bases). Trimming removed 4 bases from V and 2 bases from J, with 9 bases in between. The length of the CDR3 is 13 residues. Germline V CDR1 and CDR2: SGHRS, YFSETQ. This CDR3 reads CASSREGQETQYF. As DNA, the CDR3 is TGCGCCAGCAGCCGCGAGGGACAAGAGACCCAGTACTTC.

The V gene is TRBV9, the J gene TRBJ2-3; 13 bases line up with TRBD2. The junction had 17 bases not matched to a gene; V was cut back by 4 bases and J by 6 bases. The CDR3 spans 19 residues. Per the germline V gene, CDR1 is SGDLS and CDR2 is YYNGEE. CDR3 nucleotides: TGTGCCAGCAGCCAATACGGACTAGCGGGAGTTGAGAATGGGGATACGCAGTATTTT. Residues: CASSQYGLAGVENGDTQYF.

V and J are TRBV25-1 and TRBJ2-4; D remains unclear. Trimming stripped 10 bases from V and 3 bases from J, with 13 bases between. The CDR3 is made up of 13 amino acids. Germline CDR1 and CDR2: MGHDK and SYGVNS. The chain's CDR3 is CATFDQDKNIQYF. DNA of the CDR3: TGTGCCACTTTCGACCAGGACAAAAACATTCAGTACTTC.

V gene TRBV30 combines with J gene TRBJ1-2, with D possibly being TRBD1 (5 bases). Looked up from germline, CDR1 is GTSNPN and CDR2 is SVGIG (reference sequence). The V end was cut by 2 bases, the J end by 8 bases, with 12 bases between. The CDR3 has 12 residues. The CDR3: CAWSLGGRGYTF. CDR3 nucleotide sequence: TGTGCCTGGAGTCTCGGGGGTAGAGGCTACACCTTC.

The chain carries TRBV5-1 and TRBJ2-1; 7 positions agree with TRBD1. The germline gives CDR1 SGHRS, CDR2 YFSETQ. Trimming cost V 4 bases and J 2 bases; bases outside gene matches: 3. This CDR3 region has 14 residues. The CDR3 here is CASSPGTAYNEQFF. The CDR3 DNA follows: TGCGCCAGCAGCCCCGGGACAGCCTACAATGAGCAGTTCTTC. Looking up the rest from reference TRBV5-1 and TRBJ2-1 gives the full variable domain: KAGVTQTPRYLIKTRGQQVTLSCSPISGHRSVSWYQQTPGQGLQFLFEYFSETQRNKGNFPGRFSGRQFSNSRSEMNVSTLELGDSALYLCASSPGTAYNEQFFGPGTRLTVL.

The genes are TRBV28 and TRBJ2-7, with TRBD2 identical over 7 bases. Germline assignment: CDR1 MDHEN and CDR2 SYDVKM. The J segment lost 5 bases and the V segment lost 6 bases, leaving 13 bases of the junction unmatched. CDR3 length: 15 residues. In DNA, the CDR3 is TGTGCCAGCAGCTCCCCGCCGGGGAGGGTACACGAGCAGTACTTC. Protein: CASSSPPGRVHEQYF.

V usage is TRBV3-1 (or the pseudogene TRBV3-2) and J usage is TRBJ1-2; TRBD1 aligns across 7 bases. The CDR3 consists of 14 residues. Trimming removed 0 bases from V and 4 bases from J; junction bases left unmatched: 2. CDR1 LGHDT and CDR2 YNNKEL come from the germline V gene (reference sequence). CDR3: CASSQDRGSYGYTF. CDR3 nucleotide sequence: TGTGCCAGCAGCCAAGACAGGGGGTCCTATGGCTACACCTTC.

The chain couples TRBV4-1 to TRBJ1-4; no reliable D call. Germline loops: CDR1 MGHRA, CDR2 YSYEKL. Trimming stripped 2 bases from V and 8 bases from J, with 15 bases between. This CDR3 contains 15 residues. CDR3 amino acids: CASSQTPRQQEKLFF. The CDR3 DNA is TGCGCCAGCAGCCAAACCCCCAGGCAACAAGAAAAACTGTTTTTT.

The chain couples TRBV24-1 to TRBJ1-3; D gene unclear. CDR1 and CDR2 from the germline V gene are KGHDR and SFDVKD. The CDR3 runs 14 residues. V gave up 4 bases and J gave up 2 bases, with 8 bases separating them. In DNA, the CDR3 is TGTGCCACCAGTGACCCCTCAGCTGGAAACACCATATATTTT. Protein product: CATSDPSAGNTIYF.

A note on this clone: The identical CDR3 is also encoded by other nucleotide sequences in the sample. The rearrangement joins TRBV6-5 to TRBJ1-4, with TRBD1 identical over 10 bases. After removal of 4 bases from V and 5 bases from J, the junction contained 1 base not matched to a gene. Germline-derived CDR1 and CDR2 are MNHEY and SVGAGI. The CDR3 sequence is 14 residues long. CDR3 protein: CASSSGQGNEKLFF. The CDR3 nucleotides are TGTGCCAGCAGTTCGGGACAGGGGAATGAAAAACTGTTTTTT.

The V and J genes are TRBV21-1 and TRBJ1-1; the listed D gene, TRBD1, was not tested against the DNA. TRBV21-1 is a pseudogene segment. This CDR3 comprises 16 residues. The CDR3 coding sequence is TGTGCCAGCAGCAGTGTGACAGGCCTCATGAACACTGAAGCTTTCTTT. Protein sequence: CASSSVTGLMNTEAFF.

This chain links TRBV30 with TRBJ1-4; maybe TRBD1 (5 bases). Trimming pared 0 bases from V and 5 bases from J, leaving 13 bases between. Germline lookup yields CDR1 GTSNPN and CDR2 SVGIG (reference sequence). The CDR3 loop spans 15 amino acids. This CDR3 is CAWSVRSGRNEKLFF. CDR3 bases: TGTGCCTGGAGTGTACGGTCAGGGAGGAATGAAAAACTGTTTTTT. The whole variable domain, remainder taken from reference TRBV30 and TRBJ1-4, is SQTIHQWPATLVQPVGSPLSLECTVEGTSNPNLYWYRQAAGRGLQLLFYSVGIGQISSEVPQNLSASRPQDRQFILSSKKLLLSDSGFYLCAWSVRSGRNEKLFFGSGTQLSVL.

The chain links TRBV5-1 to TRBJ2-3; 14 bases are shared with TRBD2. The CDR3 is 16 residues long. With 3 bases clipped from V and 2 bases from J, the junction kept 2 bases outside the gene matches. Germline lookup yields CDR1 SGHRS and CDR2 YFSETQ. The CDR3 is CASSWGLAGATDTQYF. CDR3 nucleotides: TGCGCCAGCAGCTGGGGACTAGCGGGAGCCACAGATACGCAGTATTTT.

This rearrangement joins TRBV27 to TRBJ1-2; perhaps TRBD1 as D (5 bases). CDR3 length equals 15 residues. V shed 3 bases and J shed 4 bases, with 15 bases lying between them. The germline V gene encodes CDR1 MNHEY and CDR2 SMNVEV (reference sequence). The CDR3 here is CASSFLKTASYGYTF. The CDR3 DNA sequence: TGTGCCAGCAGTTTCCTCAAGACAGCGTCCTATGGCTACACCTTC.

This clone was found once. The chain has TRBV30 and TRBJ1-2; tentative D call: TRBD1 (6 bases). The CDR3 is made up of 14 amino acids. Germline V gene lookup returns CDR1 GTSNPN and CDR2 SVGIG (reference sequence). Trimming removed 1 base from V and 8 bases from J, with 17 bases in between. The CDR3 DNA follows: TGTGCCTGGAGTGCCTCTCTGGGGGCGAGGGGCTACACCTTC. Its protein product is CAWSASLGARGYTF.